The 2 T cell receptor beta chains below all came from one sample that was sequenced in a study of T-cell memory formation after mild COVID-19. TCRdb re-called the 5' RACE reads with MiXCR, one entry per CDR3 protein. This sample has about 270,000 distinct CDR3 sequences; over 15% occur once, and the top ten carry 20% to 25%. Sequenced: PBMCs or a T cell subset sorted from them (not recorded which). These receptors all stem from a man younger than 35 who had mild COVID-19 (a few samples of this study predate the infection). Cell type and time point are not known.

Only a few counts were recorded for this clonotype. The rearrangement links TRBV18 to TRBJ2-7, with 11 nucleotides matching TRBD2. V lost 4 bases and J lost 0; bases outside the gene matches: 2. This CDR3 contains 15 residues. CDR1 is KGHSH and CDR2 is LQKENI in the germline V gene. Here the CDR3 DNA reads TGTGCCAGCTCACGACTAGCGGGGAGCTCCTACGAGCAGTACGTC. Its protein product is CASSRLAGSSYEQYV.

This clonotype appeared a few times. This chain joins TRBV28 and TRBJ2-3, with no clear D. The germline V and J ends were trimmed by 6 bases and 1 base, with 11 bases remaining between them. This CDR3 is built from 14 residues. Per the germline V gene, CDR1 is MDHEN and CDR2 is SYDVKM. CDR3 bases: TGTGCCAGCAGGTCAAGCAGGCGCACAGATACGCAGTATTTT. Amino acids: CASRSSRRTDTQYF.